The following is a T cell receptor beta chain sequence with its context. Its antigen remains unidentified. Base quality data are lacking; no much larger clone is found one base away. Trimming takes 3 bases off V and 1 base off J; junction bases not matched to a gene: 9. The germline V gene specifies SGHRS as CDR1 and YFSETQ as CDR2. Taken from cysteine to phenylalanine, the CDR3 has 18 residues. Only CDR3 DNA remains: 54 bases, in frame from the first base. The sample comes from a study of persistence of HIV-infected CD4 T cells (dated by TCRdb to about 2020). Regarding the complete study: Participants had been on suppressive ART for a median of 8 years. Peripheral blood samples of up to roughly 200 mL were collected at multiple time points, except for a couple of participants, who underwent leukapheresis at a single time point. Anti-CD3/anti-CD28 stimulation activated a higher proportion of cells, with a lower memory fraction, than antigen stimulation. The study isolated CMV- and HIV-1 Gag-responding CD4+ T cells from ART-treated individuals to examine antigen-driven clonal expansion of HIV-1-infected cells. TCRbeta sequencing assessed the clonality of all cells in each sorted population, while proviral sequencing assessed the clonality of infected cells. Cross-participant TCR cluster analysis included 8 or 9 participants for CMV and over five participants for Gag.

Reading the label with the study, this specimen's treatment or condition is: suppressive antiretroviral therapy. Cells were stimulated with anti-CD3/anti-CD28 magnetic beads as a nonspecific positive control representing the CD4+ T cell repertoire. Sorting of responding CD4+ T cells was based on upregulation of both CD40 ligand and CD69. Participants were HIV-1-infected adults who started suppressive ART during chronic infection. For at least 4 years, participants had undetectable plasma HIV-1 RNA, below 50 copies/mL. To be included, participants needed a CD4+ T cell count above 400 cells/uL and a positive CMV serology. Before stimulation, PBMCs were isolated using density centrifugation and depleted of CD8+ T cells. Stimulation of CD8-depleted PBMCs was carried out for approximately 20 hours with anti-CD28/CD49d costimulation, CD40-blocking antibody and enfuvirtide, to prevent new infections. Sorting was done on either a Beckman Coulter MoFlo Legacy or an XDP sorter, and propidium iodide was used to exclude dead cells. Genomic DNA was extracted with the QIAamp DNA Mini Kit for samples above one million cells, otherwise with the Quick-DNA Microprep Kit.

TCRbeta repertoires were sequenced from genomic DNA with the immunoSEQ hsTCRB assay version 4 in survey mode. For TCRbeta sequencing, genomic DNA was diluted to around 9.7 ng/uL, and up to about 1 ug was used per sample. The paper's data handling went like this. TCRbeta data were analyzed in ImmunoSeq Analyzer 3.0, with diversity computed on productive nucleotide rearrangements. The improved Chao index was used to estimate lower-bound TCR diversity, and the Gini coefficient was used to estimate clonality using the Immunarch R package. Different nucleotide rearrangements encoding the same CDR3beta amino acid sequence were counted as distinct clonotypes. Differential abundance analysis found TCRbeta sequences that were significantly enriched in antigen-responding cells compared with anti-CD3/anti-CD28-activated cells. GLIPH2 grouped TCRs by predicted peptide-MHC specificity, both within each participant and across combined participant data sets. This immuneACCESS table, as held by TCRdb, lists in-frame sequences with V and J called but not all clones. Of the missing ones, under half trace to an unresolved V gene in checked studies; the others have no known cause. Clone size and the V and J calls come from that table; the DNA yielded D and trimming. In all, the sample holds tens of thousands of clones, and 88% of those were seen once. Jointly, the top ten make up approximately 0.45% of the sample.

Overall study outcomes, separate from this receptor: Only a small number of individuals took part in the study, and only a limited range of antigens was tested. Enrichment of degenerate expanded CDR3beta sequences was found in antigen-responding cells, suggesting convergent selection of CD4+ responses to CMV and Gag. Within the same sorted populations, TCR oligoclonality correlated with proviral oligoclonality. Restriction of bulk TCR analyses to the rare CMV-responding cells that actually carried HIV-1 proviruses was not possible. Significantly lower TCRbeta richness was observed in CMV- and Gag-responding cells than in anti-CD3/anti-CD28-responding cells, and higher oligoclonality was observed in CMV-responding cells than in CD3/CD28-stimulated and Gag-responding cells.

This specimen was CD4+ T cells sorted from PBMCs after roughly 18-hour stimulation, taken from a patient who received antiretroviral therapy. This sample's cell subset or site label indicates: CD40L+CD69+ CD4 T cells responding to anti-CD3/anti-CD28 beads, representing the overall repertoire. The source of this sequence is an adult woman with HIV who was CMV-seropositive. The rearranged segments are TRBV5-1 and TRBJ2-1; 11 of the junction bases match TRBD2. The CDR3 region: CASSWVAGGPGSYNEQFF. The sequence in DNA is TGCGCCAGCAGCTGGGTAGCGGGGGGGCCGGGATCCTACAATGAGCAGTTCTTC. The reference TRBV5-1 and TRBJ2-1 proteins fill in what lies around the CDR3, so the full variable domain reads KAGVTQTPRYLIKTRGQQVTLSCSPISGHRSVSWYQQTPGQGLQFLFEYFSETQRNKGNFPGRFSGRQFSNSRSEMNVSTLELGDSALYLCASSWVAGGPGSYNEQFFGPGTRLTVL.